Reported below is one TCR beta chain. The sample is drawn from a study of blood T cell repertoires in COVID-19. The wider study: Acute and convalescent COVID-19 specimens originated in the United States, Italy and Spain. In each case, the material was cDNA or gDNA derived from T cells, B-cell-depleted T cells, or PBMCs.

Trimming stripped 7 bases from V and 0 bases from J, with 12 bases between. The CDR3 runs 13 residues. Germline V gives CDR1 SQVTM, CDR2 ANQGSEA. The authors' processing: Quantification of nucleated cells was approximated via reference gene primer amplification. Here immunoSEQ multiplex PCR was the method, and the copy in TCRdb shows in-frame clones only, minus some. Clone size and V and J calls were adopted from that table, with D and trimming inferred from the DNA. The sample contains about 50,000 clones, 90% of which appear only once. This chain uses TRBV29-1 with TRBJ1-1, with D possibly being TRBD1 (5 bases). This clonotype originated in a human donor in a cohort sampled during active COVID-19. The material sequenced was peripheral blood. Here the CDR3 reads CSAGGFLNTEAFF. DNA of the CDR3: TGCAGCGCCGGGGGGTTTTTGAACACTGAAGCTTTCTTT. Full variable domain (rest looked up from reference TRBV29-1 and TRBJ1-1): SAVISQKPSRDICQRGTSLTIQCQVDSQVTMMFWYRQQPGQSLTLIATANQGSEATYESGFVIDKFPISRPNLTFSTLTVSNMSPEDSSIYLCSAGGFLNTEAFFGQGTRLTVV.